The next 20 T cell receptor beta chains were all read from a single sample in a study of CD8+ T cells in alopecia areata. Investigators isolated RNA and reverse transcribed it into cDNA to act as the sequencing template. Assay used: immunoSEQ multiplex PCR; TCRdb lists only in-frame clones, some missing. The data show some 30,000 clones, with approximately 60% seen just once and 18% held by the top ten. Sample: NKG2D-high CD8+ T cells sorted from blood. Every receptor here comes from a human donor with alopecia areata.

The J gene is TRBJ2-3, the V gene TRBV5-6; 9 bases line up with TRBD1. V was pared by 1 base and J by 9 bases, with 9 bases of the junction left unmatched. Germline CDR1 is SGHDT and CDR2 is YYEEEE. There are 15 residues in the CDR3. The CDR3: CASSLWGTGSETQYF. The CDR3 DNA follows: TGTGCCAGCAGCTTGTGGGGGACAGGGAGTGAGACGCAGTATTTT.

Points on this clone: This CDR3 is also generated by other DNA sequences in the sample. V and J are TRBV28 and TRBJ2-7; no definite D call. This CDR3 has 12 amino acids. The V gene's germline CDR1 is MDHEN and CDR2 SYDVKM. Trimming removed 2 bases at V and 5 bases at J, with 7 bases between. The CDR3 is CASSLPGNEQYF. The CDR3 coding sequence is TGTGCCAGCAGTTTACCCGGCAACGAGCAGTACTTC.

This clone was picked up a small number of times. The rearrangement joins TRBV28 to TRBJ2-2; D is tentatively TRBD1 or TRBD2 (5 bases each). The germline V and J ends were trimmed by 2 bases and 4 bases, with 17 bases remaining between them. The germline V gene encodes CDR1 MDHEN and CDR2 SYDVKM. The length of the CDR3 is 17 residues. The CDR3 region is CASSLPRMGVLTGELFF. CDR3 bases: TGTGCCAGCAGTTTACCTCGGATGGGGGTCCTCACCGGGGAGCTGTTTTTT.

The sample holds a few counts of this clone. The rearrangement joins TRBV7-9 to TRBJ2-3; TRBD2 aligns across 8 bases. CDR1 is SEHNR, CDR2 FQNEAQ, per germline (reference sequence). The CDR3 has 16 residues. Unmatched junction bases numbered 4, after V lost 1 base and J lost 1 base. The CDR3 protein is CASSLVGGGRTDTQYF. As DNA, the CDR3 is TGTGCCAGCAGCTTAGTCGGCGGGGGGCGCACAGATACGCAGTATTTT.

The chain couples TRBV7-2 to TRBJ1-6, with a possible D match to TRBD1 (6 bases). Germline CDR1 and CDR2: SGHTA and FQGNSA. The V end was cut by 3 bases, the J end by 9 bases, with 18 bases between. CDR3 length equals 16 residues. The CDR3 protein is CASSFGGRSFSSPLHF. In DNA form, the CDR3 reads TGTGCCAGCAGCTTCGGGGGGCGCTCGTTTAGTTCACCCCTCCACTTT. Using reference TRBV7-2 and TRBJ1-6 for the parts outside the CDR3, the full variable domain is GAGVSQSPSNKVTEKGKDVELRCDPISGHTALYWYRQSLGQGLEFLIYFQGNSAPDKSGLPSDRFSAERTGGSVSTLTIQRTQQEDSAVYLCASSFGGRSFSSPLHFGNGTRLTVT.

The J gene is TRBJ2-3, the V gene TRBV9, with 9 bases identical to TRBD2. The germline V gene encodes CDR1 SGDLS and CDR2 YYNGEE. The CDR3 is 15 amino acids. The J segment lost 3 bases and the V segment lost 2 bases, leaving 4 bases of the junction unmatched. CDR3 loop: CASSVSGRETDTQYF. The CDR3 DNA reads TGTGCCAGCAGCGTTAGCGGGAGAGAAACAGATACGCAGTATTTT.

In its sample, this clone was seen a few times. The chain couples TRBV7-9 to TRBJ2-7, with a tentative D call TRBD2 (5 bases). Germline CDR1 reads SEHNR; CDR2 reads FQNEAQ (reference sequence). Trimming took 5 bases from V and 0 from J, leaving 20 bases between them. The CDR3 totals 17 residues. In nucleotides, the CDR3 is TGTGCCAGCAGCCTAGGAACCGGGGAGCCCTCCTCCTACGAGCAGTACTTC. This gives the protein CASSLGTGEPSSYEQYF.

The chain couples TRBV6-5 to TRBJ2-1, with TRBD2 matching 11 bases. CDR1 and CDR2 from the germline V gene are MNHEY and SVGAGI. Unmatched junction bases numbered 11, after V lost 2 bases and J lost 11 bases. This CDR3 has 16 residues. The CDR3 DNA is TGTGCCAGCAGTTACCTCCGTAGCGGGAGGGCCGGGAAGCAGTTCTTC. It encodes CASSYLRSGRAGKQFF.

There are a few counts of this clone. The V call is TRBV4-1, the J call TRBJ1-5; D uncertain. Trimming cost V 1 base and J 8 bases, with 9 bases left between them. CDR1 is MGHRA, CDR2 YSYEKL, per germline. The CDR3 extends over 13 amino acids. The CDR3 loop is CASSQGDLEPQHF. CDR3 DNA sequence: TGCGCCAGCAGCCAAGGGGATTTAGAGCCCCAGCATTTT.

This clone was recorded a few times. The rearrangement uses TRBV27 and TRBJ2-2; TRBD1 or TRBD2 may be the D gene (6 bases each). CDR3 length: 14 residues. Germline loops: CDR1 MNHEY, CDR2 SMNVEV (reference sequence). Deletions cut 6 bases from V and 2 bases from J, with 10 bases between. The CDR3 sequence is CASRPGANTGELFF. As DNA, the CDR3 is TGTGCCAGCAGGCCGGGGGCCAACACCGGGGAGCTGTTTTTT.

This clone turned up a few times. The J gene is TRBJ1-6, the V gene TRBV2; 9 bases are shared with TRBD1. From germline, CDR1 is SNHLY and CDR2 FYNNEI. The V gene end was trimmed by 5 bases and the J gene end by 1 base; junction bases not matched to a gene: 9. The CDR3 extends over 18 amino acids. As DNA, the CDR3 is TGTGCCAGCAGTTGGGACAGGGTGGAGGGATCCTATAATTCACCCCTCCACTTT. Its protein product is CASSWDRVEGSYNSPLHF.

This clone was detected only a few times. The chain uses TRBV7-8 and TRBJ2-1; D is perhaps TRBD2 (5 bases). Germline CDR1 and CDR2: SGHVS and FQNEAQ. V lost 1 base, J lost 0 bases, and 13 bases lay in between. This CDR3 spans 17 amino acids. CDR3 bases: TGTGCCAGCAGCTTAGTGGGCGGGCTAAGCTCCTACAATGAGCAGTTCTTC. Translation: CASSLVGGLSSYNEQFF.

This clone was counted once. The V gene is TRBV27, the J gene TRBJ1-2; D gene unclear. This CDR3 is built from 13 residues. Looked up from germline, CDR1 is MNHEY and CDR2 is SMNVEV (reference sequence). V was cut by 5 bases and J by 6 bases, with 13 bases left in between. The CDR3 sequence is CASSHGTINGYTF. CDR3 DNA: TGTGCCAGCAGTCATGGTACCATCAATGGCTACACCTTC.

In this sample, this clone turned up a few times. The CDR3 DNA reads as TGCGCCAGCAGCCAAGATAGGAGCGGGGAGCAGTACTTC. This translates into CASSQDRSGEQYF. The rearrangement uses TRBV4-3 and TRBJ2-7, with D possibly being TRBD2 (6 bases). Deletions cut 0 bases from V and 7 bases from J, with 10 bases between. Per germline, CDR1 LGHNA and CDR2 YSLEER. The CDR3 runs to 13 residues.

The chain uses TRBV6-4 and TRBJ1-5, with D possibly being TRBD1 (5 bases). The CDR3 has 14 residues. Germline CDR1 MRHNA, CDR2 SNTAGT. Trimming left V 7 bases short and J 5 bases short, with 15 bases between. This CDR3 is CASINGGLDQPQHF. CDR3 nucleotide sequence: TGTGCCAGCATTAACGGGGGGTTAGATCAGCCCCAGCATTTT.

The chain joins TRBV19 to TRBJ1-1; TRBD1 matches at 8 bases. Germline V gene lookup returns CDR1 LNHDA and CDR2 SQIVND (reference sequence). This CDR3 is 14 amino acids long. With V trimmed by 5 bases and J by 4 bases, 6 bases remained unmatched. The CDR3 coding sequence is TGTGCCAGTAGTTCGGACAGGGTGGGCACTGAAGCTTTCTTT. Protein product: CASSSDRVGTEAFF.

The chain carries TRBV4-2 and TRBJ2-1; tentative D call: TRBD2 (6 bases). The CDR3 is made up of 16 amino acids. V dropped 2 bases and J dropped 6 bases, with 17 bases sitting between them. Looked up from germline, CDR1 is LGHNA and CDR2 is YNFKEQ. CDR3 coding DNA: TGTGCCAGCAGCCAACCCGGGACTTCGAGTGTCAATGAGCAGTTCTTC. Amino acids: CASSQPGTSSVNEQFF.

The chain carries TRBV10-3 and TRBJ2-4; 9 nucleotides line up with TRBD1. The CDR3 extends over 14 amino acids. Losses at the gene ends were 4 bases for V and 3 bases for J; bases not matched to a gene: 1. CDR1 ENHRY and CDR2 SYGVKD come from the germline V gene. Here the CDR3 reads CAISGDRDKNIQYF. CDR3 bases: TGTGCCATCAGTGGGGACAGGGACAAAAACATTCAGTACTTC.

The chain is built from TRBV29-1 and TRBJ2-7; 7 bases agree with TRBD1. V lost 2 bases and J lost 4; bases outside the gene matches: 5. This CDR3 region has 13 residues. Germline loops: CDR1 SQVTM, CDR2 ANQGSEA. The CDR3 loop is CSVEFRDRYEQYF. CDR3 bases: TGCAGCGTTGAATTCCGGGACAGATACGAGCAGTACTTC.

This clone appeared a few times. This rearrangement joins TRBV4-2 to TRBJ2-7; 8 bases line up with TRBD1. The junction had 7 bases not matched to a gene; V was cut back by 3 bases and J by 3 bases. This CDR3 has 15 residues. Germline CDR1 LGHNA, CDR2 YNFKEQ. CDR3 sequence (DNA): TGTGCCAGCAGCCATACCCGGACAGGGAGCTACGAGCAGTACTTC. The encoded protein is CASSHTRTGSYEQYF.